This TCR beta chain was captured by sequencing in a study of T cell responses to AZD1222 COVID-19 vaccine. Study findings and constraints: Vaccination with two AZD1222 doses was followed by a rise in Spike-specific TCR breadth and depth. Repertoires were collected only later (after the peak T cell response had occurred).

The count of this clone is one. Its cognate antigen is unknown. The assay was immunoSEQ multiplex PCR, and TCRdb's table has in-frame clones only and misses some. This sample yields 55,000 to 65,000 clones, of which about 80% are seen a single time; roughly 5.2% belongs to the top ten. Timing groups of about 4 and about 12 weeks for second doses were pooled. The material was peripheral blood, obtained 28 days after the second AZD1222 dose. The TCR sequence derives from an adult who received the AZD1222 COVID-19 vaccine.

The CDR3 region is CASSYGQNQPQHF. The CDR3 DNA is TGTGCCAGCAGTTACGGGCAGAATCAGCCCCAGCATTTT. The chain combines TRBV6-2 or TRBV6-3 with TRBJ1-5; D is uncertain. Germline values: CDR1 MNHEY, CDR2 SVGEGT. Trimming left V 2 bases short and J 4 bases short, with 6 bases between. This CDR3 spans 13 amino acids.